This T cell receptor (beta chain) appears in the sequencing data of a study of blood T cell repertoires in COVID-19. Study overall: There were acute and convalescent COVID-19 samples, and they came from the United States, Italy and Spain.

The CDR3 spans 17 residues. After removal of 4 bases from V and 4 bases from J, the junction contained 10 bases not matched to a gene. Germline assignment: CDR1 SGHTA and CDR2 FQGNSA. The method was immunoSEQ multiplex PCR; TCRdb's version includes in-frame clones alone and lacks a portion of them. This table has 74,000 or so clones, about 88% appearing once. Sample: peripheral blood. This clonotype was sampled from a man aged 45-65 years with active COVID-19. This chain joins TRBV7-2 and TRBJ2-2, with 9 bases identical to TRBD1. This chain's CDR3 is CASSSPGTGSVTGELFF. Written as DNA, the CDR3 is TGTGCCAGCAGCTCCCCCGGGACAGGGTCGGTCACCGGGGAGCTGTTTTTT.